The 26 T cell receptor beta chains listed next were all sequenced from one sample in a study of T cells expressing NK-cell markers. TCRdb reanalyzed the 5' RACE reads and collapses them to one entry per CDR3 protein, without DNA. The table gives 350,000 to 450,000 distinct CDR3 sequences; the top ten clones make up roughly 5.2% of it. The sample comprised blood T cells: a sorted CD56 or NKG2C T cell subset, CD4+ or CD8+ T cells, or bulk PBMC T cells (not recorded which). The receptors were sampled from a man aged 18-69 years in good health.

The chain carries TRBV2 and TRBJ2-7; the TRBD1 assignment by TCRdb is unverifiable without DNA. This CDR3 has 15 amino acids. Germline V lookup: CDR1 SNHLY, CDR2 FYNNEI. CDR3 residues: CASSPLGSGTYEQYF.

V usage is TRBV11-3 and J usage is TRBJ2-5; the TCRdb call, TRBD2, lacks DNA for checking. CDR1 and CDR2 from the germline V gene are SGHNT and YENEEA. The CDR3 sequence is 14 residues long. The chain's CDR3 is CASSRLAGDETQYF.

The chain uses TRBV20-1 and TRBJ2-7; TCRdb proposes TRBD1, but this gene call is untestable without DNA. This CDR3 comprises 16 residues. Looked up from germline, CDR1 is DFQATT and CDR2 is SNEGSKA (reference sequence). The CDR3 protein is CSASVLRGRDSYEQYF.

This chain links TRBV7-2 with TRBJ1-2; lacking DNA, the TRBD1 call made by TCRdb goes unchecked. The CDR3 has 16 residues. The germline V gene has CDR1 SGHTA and CDR2 FQGNSA. The CDR3 is CASSSGGQTRNYGYTF.

The rearrangement links TRBV20-1 to TRBJ1-5; TCRdb's D gene call, TRBD1, goes unchecked for lack of DNA. Germline CDR1 and CDR2: DFQATT and SNEGSKA (reference sequence). The CDR3 spans 15 residues. CDR3 loop: CSAPGPGQGGQPQHF.

This rearrangement joins TRBV30 to TRBJ2-5; lacking DNA, the TRBD2 call made by TCRdb goes unchecked. The CDR3 has 13 amino acids. CDR1 GTSNPN and CDR2 SVGIG come from the germline V gene (reference sequence). The CDR3 region is CAWSSLAGETQYF.

V is TRBV7-8 and J is TRBJ1-5; the D call of TRBD1 rests on TCRdb alone, since no DNA is present to check it. The germline V gene has CDR1 SGHVS and CDR2 FQNEAQ. The CDR3 is 16 residues long. The CDR3: CASSRRDRGSNQPQHF.

The chain recombines TRBV2 with TRBJ2-2; as DNA is missing, the TRBD2 call by TCRdb cannot be tested. The CDR3 has 14 amino acids. Germline lookup yields CDR1 SNHLY and CDR2 FYNNEI. This chain's CDR3 is CASSERSGAGELFF.

The chain uses TRBV12-3 or TRBV12-4 and TRBJ2-3; the D gene TCRdb calls, TRBD1, cannot be checked with no DNA. CDR3 length: 15 residues. Here the CDR3 reads CASTGEGYSTDTQYF.

The rearrangement joins TRBV5-1 to TRBJ2-3; TCRdb's D call of TRBD1 is untestable without DNA. Per the germline V gene, CDR1 is SGHRS and CDR2 is YFSETQ. CDR3 length: 16 residues. CDR3 residues: CASSLQRTISTDTQYF.

This sequence joins TRBV10-3 and TRBJ2-7; TCRdb returns TRBD2, unconfirmable since there is no DNA. Germline V gene data show CDR1 as ENHRY and CDR2 as SYGVKD. This CDR3 comprises 16 residues. The CDR3 protein is CAISGGVAGSSYEQYF.

The chain couples TRBV7-2 to TRBJ1-6. The CDR3 has 17 residues. Looked up from germline, CDR1 is SGHTA and CDR2 is FQGNSA. The CDR3 here is CASSLGAASSYNSPLHF.

The gene calls are TRBV9 and TRBJ2-1; with no DNA, the TCRdb D assignment of TRBD2 cannot be verified. This CDR3 has 17 amino acids. Germline loops: CDR1 SGDLS, CDR2 YYNGEE. This chain's CDR3 is CASSVHERGAVYNEQFF.

CDR3 region: CASSPGVIQGISNQPQHF. The J gene is TRBJ1-5, the V gene TRBV12-3 or TRBV12-4; lacking DNA, the TRBD1 call made by TCRdb goes unchecked. The CDR3 sequence is 18 residues long.

The chain recombines TRBV11-2 with TRBJ2-5; TCRdb reports TRBD2, a call that lacks DNA to check it against. This CDR3 contains 16 residues. Germline-derived CDR1 and CDR2 are SGHAT and FQNNGV. CDR3: CASSGRTSGSSETQYF.

This sequence joins TRBV7-8 and TRBJ1-1; TCRdb outputs TRBD1, but without DNA this stays unchecked. Germline CDR1 reads SGHVS; CDR2 reads FQNEAQ. The CDR3 spans 18 residues. CDR3 loop: CASSLEDPGTRVNTEAFF.

The chain joins TRBV11-2 to TRBJ2-1; lacking DNA, the TRBD2 call made by TCRdb goes unchecked. Per the germline V gene, CDR1 is SGHAT and CDR2 is FQNNGV. This CDR3 region has 14 residues. CDR3 loop: CASSTKTSVGEQFF.

The chain joins TRBV5-5 to TRBJ2-5; with no DNA, the TCRdb D assignment of TRBD2 cannot be verified. CDR3 length: 17 residues. From germline, CDR1 is SGHKS and CDR2 YYEKEE (reference sequence). The CDR3 loop is CASSLAPTSTRGETQYF.

The V call is TRBV6-5, the J call TRBJ2-1; TCRdb's D call, TRBD1, is unchecked because there is no DNA. The CDR3 runs to 16 residues. Germline CDR1 is MNHEY and CDR2 is SVGAGI. CDR3 sequence reads: CASSSPGTGTGNEQFF.

The genes are TRBV4-1 and TRBJ1-3. CDR1 MGHRA and CDR2 YSYEKL come from the germline V gene. The CDR3 spans 14 residues. The CDR3 spells CASSQVGSGNTIYF.

V gene TRBV21-1 combines with J gene TRBJ2-7; checking the TCRdb D call of TRBD2 is not possible without DNA. TRBV21-1 counts as a pseudogene. The CDR3 covers 17 residues. This chain's CDR3 is CASSIPERDYSSYEQYF.

The gene calls are TRBV19 and TRBJ2-7; TCRdb returns TRBD2, unconfirmable since there is no DNA. Per germline, CDR1 LNHDA and CDR2 SQIVND (reference sequence). CDR3 length equals 16 residues. CDR3 sequence reads: CASSTRTHVNSYEQYF.

The J gene is TRBJ1-2, the V gene TRBV6-5; checking the TCRdb D call of TRBD1 is not possible without DNA. Germline CDR1 MNHEY, CDR2 SVGAGI. CDR3 length: 12 residues. This CDR3 is CASKGTNYGYTF.

The V call is TRBV15, the J call TRBJ2-5; TCRdb returns TRBD1, unconfirmable since there is no DNA. Germline V gene sequence: CDR1 LNHNV, CDR2 YYDKDF (reference sequence). The CDR3 sequence is 14 residues long. CDR3 protein: CATSRDQGKETQYF.

The chain links TRBV12-5 to TRBJ2-7; the TRBD1 assignment by TCRdb is unverifiable without DNA. CDR3 size: 14 residues. Germline CDR1 is LGHNT and CDR2 is FRNRAP. Here the CDR3 reads CASERDRPPYEQYF.

The V call is TRBV2, the J call TRBJ1-5. The CDR3 extends over 12 amino acids. From germline, CDR1 is SNHLY and CDR2 FYNNEI. CDR3 region: CASNKGSGPQHF.